Described below is a single TCR beta chain sequence and its context. A read error is possible here, since a much larger clone lies one base away. The data originate from a study of T cells in Graves' hyperthyroidism and ophthalmopathy. The germline CDR1 and CDR2 sequences are LNHDA and SQIVND (reference sequence). CDR3 size: 14 residues. TCR beta CDR3 regions were amplified from RNA transcripts. In the first-round RT-PCR of the TCR CDR3, the HTBI primer set was used. TCRdb recomputed calls from the multiplex PCR reads with MiXCR, one row per CDR3 protein. The sample includes roughly 740,000 distinct CDR3 sequences, less than 20% seen only once; the top ten take 8.4%.

The sequenced sample was blood. The chain has TRBV19 and TRBJ1-1; D is possibly TRBD1 (6 bases). This receptor was obtained from a man between 18 and 29 years old with Graves' hyperthyroidism. For the CDR3, the DNA is TGTGCCAGTAGTACCGGACAGAGGAACACTGAAGCTCTCTTT. It encodes CASSTGQRNTEALF.